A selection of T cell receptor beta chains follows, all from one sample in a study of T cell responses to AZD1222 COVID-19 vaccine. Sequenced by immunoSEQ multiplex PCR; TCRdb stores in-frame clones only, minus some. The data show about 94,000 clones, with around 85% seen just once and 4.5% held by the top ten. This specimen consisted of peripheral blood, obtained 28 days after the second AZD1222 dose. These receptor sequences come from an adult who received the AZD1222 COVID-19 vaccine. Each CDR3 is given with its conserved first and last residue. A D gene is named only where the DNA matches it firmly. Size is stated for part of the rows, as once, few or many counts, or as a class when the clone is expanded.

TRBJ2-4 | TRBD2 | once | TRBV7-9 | CASSPPSLAGEKEGNIQYF | TGTGCCAGCAGCCCCCCGTCGCTAGCGGGCGAAAAAGAGGGTAACATTCAGTACTTC
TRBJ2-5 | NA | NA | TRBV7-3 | CASGSGSGETQYF | TGTGCCAGCGGGTCCGGGTCGGGGGAGACCCAGTACTTC
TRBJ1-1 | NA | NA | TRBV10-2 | CASSFTGGTTEAFF | TGCGCCAGCAGTTTTACTGGGGGGACCACTGAAGCTTTCTTT
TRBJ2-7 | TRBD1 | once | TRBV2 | CASSDDREGSYEQYF | TGTGCCAGCAGCGACGACAGGGAAGGGTCCTACGAGCAGTACTTC
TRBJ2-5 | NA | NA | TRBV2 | CASSVGGGGTQYF | TGTGCCAGCAGTGTGGGAGGGGGCGGGACCCAGTACTTC
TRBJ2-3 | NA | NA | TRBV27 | CASSLSRRAEGYTQYF | TGTGCCAGCAGTTTATCGCGCAGGGCCGAGGGGTATACGCAGTATTTT
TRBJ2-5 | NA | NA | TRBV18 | CASSPAGANRETQYF | TGTGCCAGCTCACCGGCGGGGGCGAATAGAGAGACCCAGTACTTC
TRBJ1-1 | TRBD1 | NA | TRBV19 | CASSPLGGAEAFF | TGTGCCAGTAGTCCACTAGGGGGCGCTGAAGCTTTCTTT
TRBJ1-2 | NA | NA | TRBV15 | CATSRAYDPPWGYTF | TGTGCCACCAGCAGAGCATATGATCCACCATGGGGCTACACCTTC
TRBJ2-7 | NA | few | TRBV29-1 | CSVEDLTGEQYF | TGCAGCGTTGAAGATCTTACGGGTGAGCAGTACTTC
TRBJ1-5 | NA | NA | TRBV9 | CASSDTGNQPQHF | TGTGCCAGCAGCGATACAGGGAATCAGCCCCAGCATTTT
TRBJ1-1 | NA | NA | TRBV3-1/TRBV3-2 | CASSQAGPEAFF | TGTGCCAGCAGCCAAGCCGGACCTGAAGCTTTCTTT
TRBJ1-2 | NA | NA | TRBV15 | CATSNRGDGYTF | TGTGCCACCAGCAATCGCGGGGATGGCTACACCTTC
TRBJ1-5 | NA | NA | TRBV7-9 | CASSVGTAKNQPQHF | TGTGCCAGCAGCGTAGGGACCGCTAAAAATCAGCCCCAGCATTTT
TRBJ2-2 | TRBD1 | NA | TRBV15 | CATRQGAGFIGELFF | TGTGCCACCAGACAGGGGGCCGGTTTCATCGGGGAGCTGTTTTTT
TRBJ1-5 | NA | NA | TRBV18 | CASSPEGRGGQYQPQHF | TGTGCCAGCTCACCCGAGGGTAGGGGGGGCCAATATCAGCCCCAGCATTTT
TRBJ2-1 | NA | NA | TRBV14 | CASSQAGGRQGGVEQFF | TGTGCCAGCAGCCAAGCCGGGGGAAGGCAGGGTGGGGTTGAGCAGTTCTTC
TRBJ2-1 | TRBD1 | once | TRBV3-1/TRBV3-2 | CASSLLLGEGQGRFHNEQFF | TGTGCCAGCAGCCTCCTCCTGGGAGAGGGACAGGGTCGTTTCCACAATGAGCAGTTCTTC
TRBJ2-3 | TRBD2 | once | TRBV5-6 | CASSLRLAGGGTDTQYF | TGTGCCAGCAGCCTCCGCTTAGCGGGAGGCGGGACAGATACGCAGTATTTT
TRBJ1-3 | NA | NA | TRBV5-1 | CASSNGGAKGNTIYF | TGCGCCAGCTCCAACGGAGGAGCCAAGGGAAACACCATATATTTT
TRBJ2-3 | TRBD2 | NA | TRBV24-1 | CATSDAAGDLTDTQYF | TGTGCCACCAGTGATGCAGCGGGGGACCTCACAGATACGCAGTATTTT